This TCR beta chain was recorded in a study of human T cells and chemical hapten exposure. Study-level background: The cohort included alopecia areata under or over 50% scalp, totalis and universalis.

Unique molecular identifiers were affixed to discrete cDNA molecules within the library. MiXCR was run by TCRdb on the RACE reads, yielding one entry per CDR3 protein. Of about 250,000 distinct CDR3 sequences detected, roughly 7.4% appear once; the ten largest clones hold 0.9% to 1.5%. This clonotype showed up just once. V was pared by 3 bases and J by 7 bases, with 21 bases between. CDR3 size: 16 residues. CDR1 and CDR2 from the germline V gene are ENHRY and SYGVKD. The time point: pre-sensitization, week 0. The treatment is: therapeutic diphenylcyclopropenone sensitization with weekly scalp DPC. Each donor was an alopecia patient between 18 and 70 years of age who qualified for DPC. Unfractionated whole blood served as the source for total RNA extraction.

The clonotype originates from a man younger than 30 with alopecia areata. Some clones in this sample may be carry-over from other donors' samples. The chain joins TRBV10-3 to TRBJ1-2; D not resolved. The source was whole blood, collected in connection with sensitization to the hapten diphenylcyclopropenone (DPC). DNA for the CDR3: TGTGCCATCAGTGAATCCGGAGCTCCTCTCCTGACTGGCTACACCTTC. It yields the protein CAISESGAPLLTGYTF.